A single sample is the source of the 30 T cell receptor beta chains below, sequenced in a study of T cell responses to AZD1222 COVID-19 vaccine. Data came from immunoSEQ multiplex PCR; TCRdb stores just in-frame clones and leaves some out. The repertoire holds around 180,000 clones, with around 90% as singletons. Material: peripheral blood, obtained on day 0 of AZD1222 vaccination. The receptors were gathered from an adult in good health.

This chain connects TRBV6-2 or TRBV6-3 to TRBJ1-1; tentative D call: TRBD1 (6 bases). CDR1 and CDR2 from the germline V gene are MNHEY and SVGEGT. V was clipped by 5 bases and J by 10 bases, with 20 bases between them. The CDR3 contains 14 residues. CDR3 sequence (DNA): TGTGCCAGCAGTGGGTCCCGGCCCCAGGGGACAGCTTTCTTT. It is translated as CASSGSRPQGTAFF.

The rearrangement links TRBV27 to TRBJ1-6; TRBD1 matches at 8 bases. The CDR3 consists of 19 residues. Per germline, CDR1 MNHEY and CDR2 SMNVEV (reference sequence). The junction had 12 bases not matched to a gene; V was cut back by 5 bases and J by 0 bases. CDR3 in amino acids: CASSPRGQGGSSYNSPLHF. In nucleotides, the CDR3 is TGTGCCAGCAGTCCCAGGGGGCAGGGGGGAAGCTCCTATAATTCACCCCTCCACTTT.

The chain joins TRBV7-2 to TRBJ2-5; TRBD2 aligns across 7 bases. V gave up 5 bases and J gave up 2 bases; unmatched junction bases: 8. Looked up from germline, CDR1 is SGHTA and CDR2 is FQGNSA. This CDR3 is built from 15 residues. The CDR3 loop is CASSPQWRGQETQYF. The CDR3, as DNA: TGTGCCAGCAGCCCACAATGGCGGGGGCAAGAGACCCAGTACTTC. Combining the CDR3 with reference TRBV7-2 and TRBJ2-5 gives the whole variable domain GAGVSQSPSNKVTEKGKDVELRCDPISGHTALYWYRQSLGQGLEFLIYFQGNSAPDKSGLPSDRFSAERTGGSVSTLTIQRTQQEDSAVYLCASSPQWRGQETQYFGPGTRLLVL.

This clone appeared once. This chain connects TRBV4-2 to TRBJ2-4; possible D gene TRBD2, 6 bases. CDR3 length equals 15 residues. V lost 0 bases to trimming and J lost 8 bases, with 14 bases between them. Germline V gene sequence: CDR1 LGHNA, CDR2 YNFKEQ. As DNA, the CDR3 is TGTGCCAGCAGCCAAGAATCACTAGGAGGGGACATTCAGTACTTC. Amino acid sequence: CASSQESLGGDIQYF.

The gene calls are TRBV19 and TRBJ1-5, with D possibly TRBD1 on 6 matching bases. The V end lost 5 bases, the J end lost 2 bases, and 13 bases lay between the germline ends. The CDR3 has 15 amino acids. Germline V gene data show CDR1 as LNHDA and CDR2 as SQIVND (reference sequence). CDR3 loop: CASSGSGAGNQPQHF. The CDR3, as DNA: TGTGCCAGTAGTGGGTCGGGGGCAGGCAATCAGCCCCAGCATTTT. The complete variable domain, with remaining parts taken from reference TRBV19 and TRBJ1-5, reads DGGITQSPKYLFRKEGQNVTLSCEQNLNHDAMYWYRQDPGQGLRLIYYSQIVNDFQKGDIAEGYSVSREKKESFPLTVTSAQKNPTAFYLCASSGSGAGNQPQHFGDGTRLSIL.

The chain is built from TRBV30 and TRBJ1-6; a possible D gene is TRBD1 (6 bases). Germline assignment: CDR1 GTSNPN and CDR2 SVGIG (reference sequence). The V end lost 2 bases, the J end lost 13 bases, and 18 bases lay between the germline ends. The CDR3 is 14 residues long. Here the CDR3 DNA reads TGTGCCTGGAGTCCCGGGGGGCCTCCGCGGCCCCTCCACTTT. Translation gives CAWSPGGPPRPLHF.

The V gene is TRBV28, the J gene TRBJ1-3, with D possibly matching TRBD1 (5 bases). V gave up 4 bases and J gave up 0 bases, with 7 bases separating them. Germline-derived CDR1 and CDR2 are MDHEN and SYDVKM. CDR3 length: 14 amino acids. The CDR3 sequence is CASSSQGSGNTIYF. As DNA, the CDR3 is TGTGCCAGCAGTTCCCAGGGCTCTGGAAACACCATATATTTT.

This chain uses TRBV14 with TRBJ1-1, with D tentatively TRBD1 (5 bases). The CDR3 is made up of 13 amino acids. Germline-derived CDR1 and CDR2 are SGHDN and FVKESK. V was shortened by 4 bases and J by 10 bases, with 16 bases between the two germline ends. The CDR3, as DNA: TGTGCCAGCAGCCCACAGGTGGTTGGGAGAGCTTTCTTT. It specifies CASSPQVVGRAFF.

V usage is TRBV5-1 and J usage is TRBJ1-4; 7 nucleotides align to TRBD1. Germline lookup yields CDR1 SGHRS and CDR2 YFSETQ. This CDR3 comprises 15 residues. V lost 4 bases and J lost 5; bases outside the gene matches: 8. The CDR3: CASSAEGQLNEKLFF. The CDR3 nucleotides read TGCGCCAGCAGCGCAGAGGGACAGCTAAATGAAAAACTGTTTTTT.

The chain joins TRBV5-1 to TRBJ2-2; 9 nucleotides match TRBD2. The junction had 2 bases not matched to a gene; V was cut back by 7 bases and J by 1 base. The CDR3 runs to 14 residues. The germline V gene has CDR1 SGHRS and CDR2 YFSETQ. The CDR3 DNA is TGCGCCAGCCTAGCGGGGCAGAACACCGGGGAGCTGTTTTTT. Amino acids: CASLAGQNTGELFF.

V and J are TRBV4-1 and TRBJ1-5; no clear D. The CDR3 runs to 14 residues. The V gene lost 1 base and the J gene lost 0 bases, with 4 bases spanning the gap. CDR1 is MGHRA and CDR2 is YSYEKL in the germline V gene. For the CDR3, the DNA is TGCGCCAGCAGCCAAGGCAATAGCAATCAGCCCCAGCATTTT. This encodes CASSQGNSNQPQHF.

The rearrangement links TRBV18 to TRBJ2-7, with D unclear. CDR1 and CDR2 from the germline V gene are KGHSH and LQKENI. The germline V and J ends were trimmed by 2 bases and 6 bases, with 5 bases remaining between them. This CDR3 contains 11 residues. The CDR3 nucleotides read TGTGCCAGCTCACCAGACCGCGAGCAGTACTTC. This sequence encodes CASSPDREQYF.

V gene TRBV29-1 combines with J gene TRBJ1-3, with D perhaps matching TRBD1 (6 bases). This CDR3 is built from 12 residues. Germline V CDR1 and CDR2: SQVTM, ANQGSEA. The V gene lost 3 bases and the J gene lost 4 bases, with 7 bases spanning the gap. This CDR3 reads CSVDRGGNTIYF. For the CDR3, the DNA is TGCAGCGTTGACAGGGGCGGAAACACCATATATTTT.

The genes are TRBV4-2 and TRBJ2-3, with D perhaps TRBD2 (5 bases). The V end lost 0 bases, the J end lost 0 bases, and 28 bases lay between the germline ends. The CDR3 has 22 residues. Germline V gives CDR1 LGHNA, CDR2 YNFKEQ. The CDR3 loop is CASSQDRLSPAAFPLSTDTQYF. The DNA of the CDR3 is TGTGCCAGCAGCCAAGATCGACTTTCTCCAGCGGCTTTCCCGCTTAGCACAGATACGCAGTATTTT.

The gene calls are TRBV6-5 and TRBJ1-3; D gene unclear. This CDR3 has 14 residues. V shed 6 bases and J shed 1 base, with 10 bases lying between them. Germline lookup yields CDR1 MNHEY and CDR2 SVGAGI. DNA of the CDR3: TGTGCCAGCAGCTTATTTAGTTCTGGAAACACCATATATTTT. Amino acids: CASSLFSSGNTIYF.

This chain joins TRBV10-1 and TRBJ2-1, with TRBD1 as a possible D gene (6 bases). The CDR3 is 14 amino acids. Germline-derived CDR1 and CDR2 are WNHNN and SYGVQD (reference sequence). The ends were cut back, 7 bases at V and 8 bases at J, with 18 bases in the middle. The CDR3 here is CASMAEGGRDEQFF. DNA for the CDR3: TGCGCCAGCATGGCCGAAGGGGGTCGGGATGAGCAGTTCTTC.

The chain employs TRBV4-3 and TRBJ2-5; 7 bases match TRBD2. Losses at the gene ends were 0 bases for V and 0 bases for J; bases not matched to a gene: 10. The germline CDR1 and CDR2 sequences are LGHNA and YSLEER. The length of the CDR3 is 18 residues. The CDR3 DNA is TGCGCCAGCAGCCAAGATCTCCCGGGGAGGGCCAACCAAGAGACCCAGTACTTC. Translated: CASSQDLPGRANQETQYF.

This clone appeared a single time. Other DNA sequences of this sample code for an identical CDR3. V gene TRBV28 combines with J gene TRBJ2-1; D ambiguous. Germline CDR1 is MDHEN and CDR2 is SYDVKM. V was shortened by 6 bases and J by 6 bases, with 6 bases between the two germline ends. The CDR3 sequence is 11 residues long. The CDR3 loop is CASSPRNEQFF. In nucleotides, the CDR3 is TGTGCCAGCAGCCCCCGCAATGAGCAGTTCTTC.

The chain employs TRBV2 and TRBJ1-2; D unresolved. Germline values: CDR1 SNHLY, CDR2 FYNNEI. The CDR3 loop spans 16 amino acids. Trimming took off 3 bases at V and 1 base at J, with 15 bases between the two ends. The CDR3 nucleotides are TGTGCCAGCAGTGACCGAAGGGTACTGTTTAACTATGGCTACACCTTC. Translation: CASSDRRVLFNYGYTF.

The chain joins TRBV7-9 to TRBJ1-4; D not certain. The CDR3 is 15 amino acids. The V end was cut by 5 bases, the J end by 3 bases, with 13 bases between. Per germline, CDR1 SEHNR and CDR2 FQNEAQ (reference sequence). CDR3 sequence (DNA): TGTGCCAGCAGCCCACCCCGTGCCTCTAATGAAAAACTGTTTTTT. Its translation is CASSPPRASNEKLFF.

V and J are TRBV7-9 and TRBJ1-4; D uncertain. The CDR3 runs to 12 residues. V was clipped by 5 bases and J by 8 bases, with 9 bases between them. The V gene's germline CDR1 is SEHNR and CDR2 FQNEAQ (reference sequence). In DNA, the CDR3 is TGTGCCAGCAGCCCCCGAGGGGAAAAACTGTTTTTT. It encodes CASSPRGEKLFF. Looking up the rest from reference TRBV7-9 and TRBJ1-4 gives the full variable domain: DTGVSQNPRHKITKRGQNVTFRCDPISEHNRLYWYRQTLGQGPEFLTYFQNEAQLEKSRLLSDRFSAERPKGSFSTLEIQRTEQGDSAMYLCASSPRGEKLFFGSGTQLSVL.

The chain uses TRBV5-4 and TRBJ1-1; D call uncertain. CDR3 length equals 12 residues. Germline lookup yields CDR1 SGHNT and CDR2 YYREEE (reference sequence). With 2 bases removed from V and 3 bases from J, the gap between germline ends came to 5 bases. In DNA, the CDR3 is TGTGCCAGCAGCTTCGGGGACACTGAAGCTTTCTTT. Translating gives CASSFGDTEAFF.

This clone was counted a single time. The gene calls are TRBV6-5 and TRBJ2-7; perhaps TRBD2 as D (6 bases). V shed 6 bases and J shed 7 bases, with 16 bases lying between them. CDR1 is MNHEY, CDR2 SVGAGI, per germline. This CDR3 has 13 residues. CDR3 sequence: CASRSAGWGEQYF. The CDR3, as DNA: TGTGCCAGCAGGTCGGCGGGATGGGGGGAGCAGTACTTC.

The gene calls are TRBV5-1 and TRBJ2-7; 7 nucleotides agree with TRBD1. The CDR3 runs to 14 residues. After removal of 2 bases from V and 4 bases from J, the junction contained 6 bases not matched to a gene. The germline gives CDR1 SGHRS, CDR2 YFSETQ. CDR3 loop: CASSFARGRYEQYF. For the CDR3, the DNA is TGCGCCAGCAGCTTTGCCAGGGGGAGATACGAGCAGTACTTC.

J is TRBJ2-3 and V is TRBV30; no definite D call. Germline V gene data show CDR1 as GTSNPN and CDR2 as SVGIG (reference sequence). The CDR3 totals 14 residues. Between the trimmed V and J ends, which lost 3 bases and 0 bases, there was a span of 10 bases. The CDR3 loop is CAWRALTSTDTQYF. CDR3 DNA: TGTGCCTGGAGGGCATTGACTAGCACAGATACGCAGTATTTT.

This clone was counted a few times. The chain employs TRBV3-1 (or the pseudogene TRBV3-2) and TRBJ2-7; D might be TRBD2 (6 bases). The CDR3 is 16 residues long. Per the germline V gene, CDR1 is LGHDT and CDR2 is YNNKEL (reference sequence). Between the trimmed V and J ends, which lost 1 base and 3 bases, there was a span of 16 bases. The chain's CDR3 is CASSQGGGRGGYEQYF. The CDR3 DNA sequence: TGTGCCAGCAGCCAAGGGGGAGGACGCGGAGGCTACGAGCAGTACTTC.

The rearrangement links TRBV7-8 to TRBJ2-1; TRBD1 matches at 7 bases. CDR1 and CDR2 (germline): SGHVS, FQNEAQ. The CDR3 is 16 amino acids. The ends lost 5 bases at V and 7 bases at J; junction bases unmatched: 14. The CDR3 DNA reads TGTGCCAGCAGCCCCTACCGGGACAGAAGAAGGAATGAGCAGTTCTTC. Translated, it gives CASSPYRDRRRNEQFF.

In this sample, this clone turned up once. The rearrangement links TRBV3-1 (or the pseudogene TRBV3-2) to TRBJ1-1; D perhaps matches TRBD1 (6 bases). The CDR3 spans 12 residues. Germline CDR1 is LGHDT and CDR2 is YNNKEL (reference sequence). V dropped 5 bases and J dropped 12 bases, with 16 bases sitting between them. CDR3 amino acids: CASSKGDYGPFF. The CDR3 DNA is TGTGCCAGCAGCAAGGGGGATTACGGCCCTTTCTTT.

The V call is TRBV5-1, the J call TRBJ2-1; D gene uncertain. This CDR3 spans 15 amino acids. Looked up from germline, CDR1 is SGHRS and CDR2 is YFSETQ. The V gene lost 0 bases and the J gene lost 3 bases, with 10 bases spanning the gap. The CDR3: CASSLGQTNYNEQFF. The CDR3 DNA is TGCGCCAGCAGCTTGGGCCAAACCAACTACAATGAGCAGTTCTTC. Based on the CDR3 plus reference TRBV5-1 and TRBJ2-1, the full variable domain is KAGVTQTPRYLIKTRGQQVTLSCSPISGHRSVSWYQQTPGQGLQFLFEYFSETQRNKGNFPGRFSGRQFSNSRSEMNVSTLELGDSALYLCASSLGQTNYNEQFFGPGTRLTVL.

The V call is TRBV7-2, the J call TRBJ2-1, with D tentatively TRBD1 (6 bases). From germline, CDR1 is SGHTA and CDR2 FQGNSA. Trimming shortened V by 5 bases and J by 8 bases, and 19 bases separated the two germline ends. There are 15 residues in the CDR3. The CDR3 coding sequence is TGTGCCAGCAGCCTTAGGCAGGGGACCCGCGATGAGCAGTTCTTC. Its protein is CASSLRQGTRDEQFF.